This T cell receptor (beta chain) was sequenced during a study of blood T cell repertoires in COVID-19. As originally analysed: Quantification of nucleated cells was approximated via reference gene primer amplification. Data came from immunoSEQ multiplex PCR; TCRdb stores just in-frame clones and leaves some out. V, J and clone size reflect that table, while D and trimming were determined from the DNA. The top ten clones hold about 4% of a sample with roughly 290,000 clones, around four fifths of them seen once. Germline CDR1 MDHEN, CDR2 SYDVKM. The CDR3 has 11 residues. V was pared by 7 bases and J by 10 bases, with 13 bases between.

The chain combines TRBV28 with TRBJ1-1; D is possibly TRBD1 (5 bases). The receptor comes from a woman between 50 and 59 years old with active or convalescent COVID-19. The sequenced sample was peripheral blood. For the CDR3, the DNA is TGTGCCAGCACCGCGGGACTTAGAGCTTTCTTT. This gives the protein CASTAGLRAFF.